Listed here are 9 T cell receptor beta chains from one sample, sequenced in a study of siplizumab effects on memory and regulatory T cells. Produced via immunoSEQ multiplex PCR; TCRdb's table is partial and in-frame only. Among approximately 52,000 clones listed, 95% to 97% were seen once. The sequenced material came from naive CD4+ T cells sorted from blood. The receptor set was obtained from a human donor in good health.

As DNA, the CDR3 is TGTGCCAGCAGCCAAGATCTCGGGGGACAGGGCCACTATGGCTACACCTTC. Translation: CASSQDLGGQGHYGYTF. The chain combines TRBV4-2 with TRBJ1-2; 9 bases line up with TRBD1. The ends lost 0 bases at V and 3 bases at J; junction bases unmatched: 8. CDR3 length equals 17 residues. Germline CDR1 and CDR2: LGHNA and YNFKEQ.

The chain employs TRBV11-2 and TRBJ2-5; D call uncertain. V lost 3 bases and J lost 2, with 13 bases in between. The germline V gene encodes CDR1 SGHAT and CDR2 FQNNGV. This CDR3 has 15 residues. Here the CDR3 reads CASSLSIQLQETQYF. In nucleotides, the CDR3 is TGTGCCAGCAGCTTGTCTATACAACTTCAAGAGACCCAGTACTTC.

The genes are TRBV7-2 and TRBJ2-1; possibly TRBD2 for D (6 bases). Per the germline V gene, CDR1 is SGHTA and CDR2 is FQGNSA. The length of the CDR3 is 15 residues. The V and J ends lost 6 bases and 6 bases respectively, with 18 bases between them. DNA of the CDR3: TGTGCCAGCAGTACCGGACTACTCAGGTCCAATGAGCAGTTCTTC. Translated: CASSTGLLRSNEQFF.

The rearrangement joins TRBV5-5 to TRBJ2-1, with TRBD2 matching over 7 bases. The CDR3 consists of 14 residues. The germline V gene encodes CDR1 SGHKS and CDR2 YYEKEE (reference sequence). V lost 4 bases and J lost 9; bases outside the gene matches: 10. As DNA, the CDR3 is TGTGCCAGCAGCAGCTTGGCGGGAGTTTTTGAGCAGTTCTTC. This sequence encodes CASSSLAGVFEQFF.

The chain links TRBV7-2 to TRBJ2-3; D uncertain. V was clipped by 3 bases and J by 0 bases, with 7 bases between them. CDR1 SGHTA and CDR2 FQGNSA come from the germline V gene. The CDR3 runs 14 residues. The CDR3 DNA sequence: TGTGCCAGCAGCTTGTTCGCTAGCACAGATACGCAGTATTTT. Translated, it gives CASSLFASTDTQYF.

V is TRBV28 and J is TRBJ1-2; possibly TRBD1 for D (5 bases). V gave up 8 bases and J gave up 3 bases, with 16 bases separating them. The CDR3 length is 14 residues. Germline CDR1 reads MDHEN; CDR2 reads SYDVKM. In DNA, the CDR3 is TGTGCCAGCGTAAGAGGGGCAGAGGACTATGGCTACACCTTC. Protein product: CASVRGAEDYGYTF.

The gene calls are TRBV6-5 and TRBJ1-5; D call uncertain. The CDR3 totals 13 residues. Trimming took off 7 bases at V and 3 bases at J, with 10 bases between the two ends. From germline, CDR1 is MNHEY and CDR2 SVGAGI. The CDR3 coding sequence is TGTGCCAGCACCCGCGGGGTCAATCAGCCCCAGCATTTT. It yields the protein CASTRGVNQPQHF.

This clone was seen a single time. The CDR3 is CASSGGTVLYEQYF. The CDR3 DNA reads as TGTGCCAGCAGCGGTGGGACAGTCCTCTACGAGCAGTACTTC. The chain has TRBV5-4 and TRBJ2-7, with 7 positions matching TRBD1. Germline V gene sequence: CDR1 SGHNT, CDR2 YYREEE (reference sequence). The CDR3 consists of 14 residues. J gave up 3 bases and V 4 bases, and 7 bases lay outside the gene matches.

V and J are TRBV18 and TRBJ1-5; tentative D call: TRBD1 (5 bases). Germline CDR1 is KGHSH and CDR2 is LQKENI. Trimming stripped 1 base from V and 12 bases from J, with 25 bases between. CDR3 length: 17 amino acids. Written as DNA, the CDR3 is TGTGCCAGCTCACCACGTGTGACAGATCCCTTGGCCGGGGTCCAGCATTTT. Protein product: CASSPRVTDPLAGVQHF. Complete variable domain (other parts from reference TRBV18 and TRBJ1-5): NAGVMQNPRHLVRRRGQEARLRCSPMKGHSHVYWYRQLPEEGLKFMVYLQKENIIDESGMPKERFSAEFPKEGPSILRIQQVVRGDSAAYFCASSPRVTDPLAGVQHFGDGTRLSIL.